This record concerns one TCR beta chain sequence. The antigen is not known. The data stem from a study of PD-1 blockade in classical Hodgkin lymphoma. Study details: Patients got intravenous nivolumab 3 mg/kg every 2 weeks. Regarding the study as a whole: Researchers reported that CD4+ TCR diversity, though not CD8+, rose significantly by C4D1. Before treatment, complete responders showed about the same diversity as newly diagnosed patients.

Assay: immunoSEQ multiplex PCR; the TCRdb copy retains only in-frame clones and omits some. Of about 22,000 clones listed, approximately 81% are singletons. The CDR3 is 15 residues long. CDR1 and CDR2 (germline): MNHNS, SASEGT. V was clipped by 5 bases and J by 1 base, with 12 bases between them. In every patient, relapse followed autologous stem cell transplantation, while exposure to brentuximab vedotin differed. The specimen comprised peripheral blood mononuclear cells (PBMCs), sampled before the second cycle of nivolumab. This receptor was taken from a human donor with classical Hodgkin lymphoma. The genes are TRBV6-1 and TRBJ1-3, with a weak D call TRBD1 (5 bases). CDR3 nucleotide sequence: TGTGCCAGCAGTAGTATGGGACGGTCTGGAAACACCATATATTTT. Translation gives CASSSMGRSGNTIYF.